The T cell receptor (beta chain) under discussion was sequenced for a study of blood T cell repertoires in COVID-19. Study overall: Some COVID-19 samples were acute and others convalescent; all came from the United States, Italy and Spain. The cDNA or gDNA used as material had been derived from T cells, B-cell-depleted T cells, or PBMCs.

Sequencing used immunoSEQ multiplex PCR; TCRdb keeps in-frame clones, though not all of them. Of about 440,000 clones detected, 75% to 90% appear once; the ten largest clones hold over 4%. This CDR3 comprises 14 residues. Germline lookup yields CDR1 SQVTM and CDR2 ANQGSEA. V gave up 1 base and J gave up 5 bases, with 11 bases separating them. V usage is TRBV29-1 and J usage is TRBJ1-4; D is ambiguous. This sequence was found in a woman between 25 and 40 years old with acute or convalescent COVID-19. The sample taken for sequencing was peripheral blood. Here the CDR3 DNA reads TGCAGCGTTGAAGTCGCGGGGATAAATGAAAAACTGTTTTTT. Translation gives CSVEVAGINEKLFF.